This T cell receptor (beta chain) was recovered during a study of T cell responses to AZD1222 COVID-19 vaccine. Notes on the study in general: CD4 TCRs associated with vaccination spanned spike, dominating at 160-218 and 743-854. Repertoires in all cases were sampled only once the peak T cell response had passed. Reportedly, nearly half the spike-specific TCRs target unmutated variant regions.

This table comes from immunoSEQ multiplex PCR, and its TCRdb copy is limited to in-frame clones, with some not included. In the table there are approximately 67,000 clones, approximately 81% of which are singletons. A remark on this clone: Its antigen is currently unknown.

The junction had 1 base not matched to a gene; V was cut back by 2 bases and J by 3 bases. The germline V gene has CDR1 SGHVS and CDR2 FQNEAQ. This CDR3 spans 14 amino acids. This TCR was recovered from an adult in good health. The chain joins TRBV7-8 to TRBJ1-1, with 9 bases aligning to TRBD1. The sample consisted of peripheral blood, taken on day 0 of AZD1222 vaccination. CDR3 nucleotides: TGTGCCAGCAGCTTATGGGACAGGGACACTGAAGCTTTCTTT. Translation gives CASSLWDRDTEAFF.